This T cell receptor (beta chain) was obtained from a study of cytomegalovirus exposure and HLA in healthy donors. Broader study findings: Among TCR beta chains, those listed as cytomegalovirus-associated numbered under 200. What was likely a sequencing artifact was a cluster of highly shared sequence variants. A later analysis associated 16,000 or so TCR beta sequences with HLA alleles at a 0.05 false discovery rate.

Details on this clone: The antigen remains undetermined.

The CDR3 sequence is 16 residues long. Unmatched junction bases numbered 4, after V lost 2 bases and J lost 3 bases. The germline gives CDR1 MNHEY, CDR2 SVGAGI. The PCR was carried out with 60 Vbeta primers and 13 Jbeta primers. TCRdb's table, derived via immunoSEQ multiplex PCR, lists solely in-frame clones and lacks some. Among about 180,000 clones listed, 78% were seen once. The material sequenced was PBMCs. The receptor comes from a woman aged 45-59 years in good health and CMV-seropositive. The gene calls are TRBV6-5 and TRBJ2-2, with 9 nucleotides matching TRBD1. CDR3 sequence reads: CASSYGQGTYTGELFF. Here the CDR3 DNA reads TGTGCCAGCAGTTACGGACAGGGGACATACACCGGGGAGCTGTTTTTT.